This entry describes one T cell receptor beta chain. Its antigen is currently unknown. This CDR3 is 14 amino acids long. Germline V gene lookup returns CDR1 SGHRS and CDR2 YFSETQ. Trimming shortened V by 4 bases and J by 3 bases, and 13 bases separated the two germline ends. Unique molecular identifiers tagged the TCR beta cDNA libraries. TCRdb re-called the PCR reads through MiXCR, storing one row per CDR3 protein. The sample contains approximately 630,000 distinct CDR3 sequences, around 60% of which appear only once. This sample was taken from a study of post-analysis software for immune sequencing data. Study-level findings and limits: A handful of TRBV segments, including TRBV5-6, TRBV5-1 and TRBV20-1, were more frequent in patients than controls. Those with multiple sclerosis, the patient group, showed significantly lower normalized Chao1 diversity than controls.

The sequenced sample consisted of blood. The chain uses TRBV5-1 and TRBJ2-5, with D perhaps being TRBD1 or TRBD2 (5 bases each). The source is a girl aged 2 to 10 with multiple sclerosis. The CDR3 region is CASSASGAEETQYF. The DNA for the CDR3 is TGCGCCAGCAGCGCCTCCGGGGCCGAAGAGACCCAGTACTTC.